This T cell receptor beta chain appears in the sequencing data of a study of blood T cell repertoires in COVID-19. Sequenced by immunoSEQ multiplex PCR; TCRdb stores in-frame clones only, minus some. The repertoire holds 250,000 to 300,000 clones, with about 91% as singletons. The germline V gene encodes CDR1 MNHEY and CDR2 SVGEGT. This CDR3 region has 15 residues. V was pared by 5 bases and J by 2 bases, with 6 bases of the junction left unmatched. The clonotype comes from a woman aged 40 to 50 who had recovered from COVID-19. The gene calls are TRBV6-2 or TRBV6-3 and TRBJ1-1; 9 bases are a match to TRBD1. Sample: peripheral blood. CDR3: CASSEDRGLNTEAFF. For the CDR3, the DNA is TGTGCCAGCAGTGAGGACAGGGGACTCAACACTGAAGCTTTCTTT.